This T cell receptor (beta chain) emerged from a study of T cells in Graves' hyperthyroidism and ophthalmopathy. It was RNA transcripts that yielded the amplified TCR beta CDR3 regions. The HTBI set primed first-round TCR CDR3 RT-PCR. Via MiXCR, TCRdb re-called the multiplex PCR reads, giving one row per CDR3 protein. The repertoire has 450,000 to 700,000 distinct CDR3 sequences, 35% to 55% of them found once; the top ten carry roughly 19%. The sequence was obtained from an adult woman with Graves' disease, either hyperthyroidism or ophthalmopathy (not recorded which). The source material was peripheral blood or thyroid tissue (not recorded which).

CDR3 in DNA: TGTGCCACCAGGGACGCATTCTCCTACGAGCAGTACTTC. It specifies CATRDAFSYEQYF. This chain connects TRBV15 to TRBJ2-7, with D hard to call. V lost 6 bases, J lost 0 bases, and 9 bases lay in between. Germline V lookup: CDR1 LNHNV, CDR2 YYDKDF (reference sequence). CDR3 length: 13 residues.